This T cell receptor beta chain derives from a study of blood T cell repertoires in COVID-19. Study as a whole: Spain, Italy and the United States supplied samples that represented acute and convalescent COVID-19.

CDR1 and CDR2 from the germline V gene are GTSNPN and SVGIG (reference sequence). CDR3 length: 12 residues. Trimming removed 7 bases from V and 4 bases from J; junction bases left unmatched: 6. Original methodology: By means of reference gene primer amplification, nucleated cell counts were estimated. Profiling relied on immunoSEQ multiplex PCR, and the TCRdb table lists in-frame clones only, not all of them. V and J calls and clone size are as listed in that table; D and trimming were resolved from the DNA. The sample shows fewer than 300,000 clones, roughly 93% of them seen only once. In terms of age and location, participants ranged from roughly 18 to 90 years and lived in about 25 US areas.

The sequence was obtained from a woman aged 40 to 50 with acute COVID-19. Sequencing was carried out using PBMCs or T cells enriched from blood (not recorded which). The chain uses TRBV30 and TRBJ1-2; 7 bases match TRBD1. CDR3 DNA sequence: TGTGCCTCAAGCAGGGGGACCTATGGCTACACCTTC. It translates to CASSRGTYGYTF.